This is a list of T cell receptor beta chains from one sample in a study of OX40 agonist ivuxolimab in advanced cancers. The data were produced by immunoSEQ multiplex PCR, yet TCRdb's version contains in-frame clones alone and is incomplete. This sample has tens of thousands of clones; 88% occur once, and the top ten carry under 10%. The sequences come from CD4+ or CD8+ T cells sorted from blood, collected in a trial of the OX40 agonist ivuxolimab. The origin of the receptors is an adult with an advanced solid tumor such as melanoma, head and neck, liver or kidney cancer. Each CDR3 is given with its conserved first and last residue. D genes are given only for firm matches. Clone sizes are given selectively: once, few, many, or a class where the clone is expanded.

V	D	size	length	J	DNA	CDR3
TRBV25-1	TRBD1	NA	17	TRBJ2-1	TGTGCCAGCAGTGACCCCGGACAGGGCCGAACTTCCAATGAGCAGTTCTTC	CASSDPGQGRTSNEQFF
TRBV6-5	NA	once	14	TRBJ1-2	TGTGCCAGCAGCCCAAGCCGGACACATTATGGCTACACCTTC	CASSPSRTHYGYTF
TRBV5-4	NA	once	15	TRBJ1-4	TGTGCCAGCAGCTTGGGAGGAGCAACTAATGAAAAACTGTTTTTT	CASSLGGATNEKLFF
TRBV6-4	NA	NA	15	TRBJ1-2	TGTGCCAGCAGTCCAGGGATAGGATTTAACTATGGCTACACCTTC	CASSPGIGFNYGYTF
TRBV7-9	NA	NA	14	TRBJ2-2	TGTGCCAGCAGCTTCGGGATGAACACCGGGGAGCTGTTTTTT	CASSFGMNTGELFF
TRBV5-4	TRBD1	NA	14	TRBJ2-7	TGTGCCAGCAGCCCAGGGGACAGGGGGCACGAGCAGTACTTC	CASSPGDRGHEQYF
TRBV9	TRBD1	NA	16	TRBJ1-2	TGTGCCAGCAGCGTAGACGGACAGGGGGCGTACTATGGCTACACCTTC	CASSVDGQGAYYGYTF
TRBV5-1	NA	NA	15	TRBJ2-1	TGCGCCAGCAGCGTGGTAATGGACTCCTACAATGAGCAGTTCTTC	CASSVVMDSYNEQFF
TRBV19	TRBD1	NA	16	TRBJ2-7	TGTGCCAGTAGTACGTTAGGACAGGGGAGCTCCTACGAGCAGTACTTC	CASSTLGQGSSYEQYF
TRBV18	NA	NA	20	TRBJ1-4	TGTGCCAGCTCACCTCCTAACACACCTTGGGACGGAACATTAAATGAAAAACTGTTTTTT	CASSPPNTPWDGTLNEKLFF
TRBV28	NA	once	17	TRBJ2-4	TGTGCCAGCAGTCTCCTCAGACTCGGCGGAGCCAAAAACATTCAGTACTTC	CASSLLRLGGAKNIQYF
TRBV19	NA	NA	14	TRBJ2-2	TGTGCCAGTAGTATCGGCGGCCACACCGGGGAGCTGTTTTTT	CASSIGGHTGELFF
TRBV7-2	TRBD1	NA	13	TRBJ1-1	TGTGCCAGCAGTGTCACAGGGGGAACTGAAGCTTTCTTT	CASSVTGGTEAFF
TRBV7-9	NA	NA	15	TRBJ1-2	TGTGCCAGCAGCTTAGCAGACAGTAATGGTTATGGCTACACCTTC	CASSLADSNGYGYTF
TRBV28	TRBD1	NA	14	TRBJ2-7	TGTGCCAGCAGTTTTCCGGGACAGGGGGACGAGCAGTACTTC	CASSFPGQGDEQYF
TRBV5-1	TRBD1	NA	14	TRBJ1-2	TGCGCCAGCAGAATGGGACAGGCATCGGGCGGCTACACCTTC	CASRMGQASGGYTF
TRBV7-3	NA	NA	18	TRBJ1-5	TGTGCCAGCAGCCCCCCCCGGGCGGCGTATTCAGGCAATCAGCCCCAGCATTTT	CASSPPRAAYSGNQPQHF
TRBV5-1	NA	NA	16	TRBJ2-1	TGCGCCAGCAGCTTTTCGGGCGTAAGCTCCTACAATGAGCAGTTCTTC	CASSFSGVSSYNEQFF
TRBV7-9	NA	NA	14	TRBJ2-1	TGTGCCAGCAGCTCACCACTAGAATACAATGAGCAGTTCTTC	CASSSPLEYNEQFF
TRBV19	TRBD2	NA	15	TRBJ2-7	TGTGCCAGTAGTATGGAAGCGGGAGTAGGGTACGAGCAGTACTTC	CASSMEAGVGYEQYF
TRBV19	NA	once	13	TRBJ2-4	TGTGCCAGCGTAAAGACGGGAATTGACATTCAGTACTTC	CASVKTGIDIQYF
TRBV6-5	NA	NA	15	TRBJ2-1	TGTGCCAGCAGTTACGGGTTGCCCATCTACAATGAGCAGTTCTTC	CASSYGLPIYNEQFF
TRBV10-1	NA	few	12	TRBJ1-5	TGCGCCAGCAGTGGGGTAAATCAGCCCCAGCATTTT	CASSGVNQPQHF
TRBV5-8	NA	NA	14	TRBJ2-2	TGTGCCAGCAGCTCACACACGAACACCGGGGAGCTGTTTTTT	CASSSHTNTGELFF
TRBV27	NA	NA	14	TRBJ1-4	TGTGCCAGCAGTCAAAACTGGGGGACTGAAAAACTGTTTTTT	CASSQNWGTEKLFF
TRBV5-1	NA	NA	15	TRBJ1-3	TGCGCCAGCAGCTTGGGCGGGGACTCTGGAAACACCATATATTTT	CASSLGGDSGNTIYF
TRBV30	NA	NA	15	TRBJ1-1	TGTGCCTGGAGTGTACGCGGCGGTCGGGGAACTGAAGCTTTCTTT	CAWSVRGGRGTEAFF
TRBV27	TRBD2	NA	15	TRBJ2-7	TGTGCCAGCAAATATAGCGGGAGTCGATCCTACGAGCAGTACTTC	CASKYSGSRSYEQYF
TRBV5-6	TRBD1	NA	13	TRBJ2-1	TGTGCCAGCAGCAGCAGGGGGTTCAATGAGCAGTTCTTC	CASSSRGFNEQFF
TRBV19	TRBD2	NA	14	TRBJ2-1	TGTGCCAGTAGTATGTGGCGGGAGGGCGCTGAGCAGTTCTTC	CASSMWREGAEQFF
TRBV4-3	NA	NA	18	TRBJ2-2	TGCGCCAGCAGCCAAGACCCCGGAAGGGGTGGAAACACCGGGGAGCTGTTTTTT	CASSQDPGRGGNTGELFF
TRBV11-2	TRBD2	NA	16	TRBJ2-7	TGTGCCAGCAGCATCACACCGACTAGCGGAGGTTCCGAGCAGTACTTC	CASSITPTSGGSEQYF
TRBV5-1	NA	NA	17	TRBJ1-5	TGCGCCAGCAGCGGCCGCAGGGCCCCTTATAGCAATCAGCCCCAGCATTTT	CASSGRRAPYSNQPQHF
TRBV4-2	NA	NA	15	TRBJ1-6	TGTGCCAGCAGCCACCCGGAGAGGGATAATTCACCCCTCCACTTT	CASSHPERDNSPLHF
TRBV18	NA	NA	16	TRBJ2-1	TGTGCCAGCTCACCACCGTCAAGAAGTGACTACAATGAGCAGTTCTTC	CASSPPSRSDYNEQFF
TRBV11-2	NA	NA	15	TRBJ2-4	TGTGCCAGCAGCTTAGAGGGGGTCGGCAAAAACATTCAGTACTTC	CASSLEGVGKNIQYF
TRBV4-1	TRBD1	NA	15	TRBJ1-2	TGCGCCAGCAGCCAGGACAGGGGGCCTGACTATGGCTACACCTTC	CASSQDRGPDYGYTF
TRBV11-2	NA	NA	17	TRBJ2-7	TGTGCCAGCAGCCAGATTACGTCATCTTATAGCTCCTACGAGCAGTACTTC	CASSQITSSYSSYEQYF
TRBV7-6	NA	NA	13	TRBJ2-7	TGTGCCAGCAGCTTATCCTATGACTACGAGCAGTACTTC	CASSLSYDYEQYF
TRBV18	NA	NA	13	TRBJ2-7	TGTGCCAGCTCACCTGGATCCTCCTACGAGCAGTACTTC	CASSPGSSYEQYF
TRBV20-1	NA	NA	11	TRBJ2-7	TGCAGTGCTACCCACTACGGCGAGCAGTACTTC	CSATHYGEQYF
TRBV18	NA	NA	15	TRBJ1-2	TGTGCCAGCTCACCGGGACCTCAAGGGGACTATGGCTACACCTTC	CASSPGPQGDYGYTF
TRBV28	NA	NA	12	TRBJ2-2	TGTGCCAGCAGCACCCCCACCGGGGAGCTGTTTTTT	CASSTPTGELFF
TRBV6-5	NA	NA	14	TRBJ1-3	TGTGCCAGCAGCTCCGGTTTCTCTGGAAACACCATATATTTT	CASSSGFSGNTIYF
TRBV11-2	NA	NA	14	TRBJ2-2	TGTGCCAGCAGCCCGGGAAGTAGTCACGGGGAGCTGTTTTTT	CASSPGSSHGELFF